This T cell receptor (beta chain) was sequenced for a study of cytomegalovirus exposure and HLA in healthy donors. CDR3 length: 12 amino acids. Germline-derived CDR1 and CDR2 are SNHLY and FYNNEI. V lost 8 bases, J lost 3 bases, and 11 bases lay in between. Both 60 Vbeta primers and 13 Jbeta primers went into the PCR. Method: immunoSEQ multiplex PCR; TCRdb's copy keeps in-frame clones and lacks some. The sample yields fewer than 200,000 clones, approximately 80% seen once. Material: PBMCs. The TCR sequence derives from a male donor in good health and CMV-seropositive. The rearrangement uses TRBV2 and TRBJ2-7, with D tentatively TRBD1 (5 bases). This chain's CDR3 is CASGAGFYEQYF. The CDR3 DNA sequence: TGTGCCAGCGGGGCAGGGTTCTACGAGCAGTACTTC.